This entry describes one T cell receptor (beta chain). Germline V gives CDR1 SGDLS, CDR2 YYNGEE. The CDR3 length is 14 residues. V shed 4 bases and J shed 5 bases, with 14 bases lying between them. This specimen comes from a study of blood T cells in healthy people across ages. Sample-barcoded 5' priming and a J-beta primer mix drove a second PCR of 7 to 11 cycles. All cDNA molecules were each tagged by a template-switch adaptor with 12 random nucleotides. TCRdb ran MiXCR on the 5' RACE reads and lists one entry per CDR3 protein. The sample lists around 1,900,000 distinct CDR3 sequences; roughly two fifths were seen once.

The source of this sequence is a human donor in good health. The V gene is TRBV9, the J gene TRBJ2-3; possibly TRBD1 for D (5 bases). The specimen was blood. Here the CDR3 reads CASSPSVRGDTQYF. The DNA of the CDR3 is TGTGCCAGCAGCCCTTCGGTTAGGGGAGATACGCAGTATTTT.